Following are 13 T cell receptor beta chains from one sample sequenced in a study of T cell responses to AZD1222 COVID-19 vaccine. The assay was immunoSEQ multiplex PCR, and TCRdb's table has in-frame clones only and misses some. The sample has 100,000 to 150,000 clones; roughly 84% are singletons. Here the sequenced sample was peripheral blood, taken on day 0 of AZD1222 vaccination. The receptors originated from an adult in good health.

The CDR3 loop is CASSQDPTGGTTNEKLFF. In DNA form, the CDR3 reads TGCGCCAGCAGCCAAGATCCGACAGGGGGCACCACTAATGAAAAACTGTTTTTT. V gene TRBV4-3 combines with J gene TRBJ1-4, with 10 bases fitting TRBD1. Germline V gene data show CDR1 as LGHNA and CDR2 as YSLEER. Trimming removed 0 bases from V and 2 bases from J; junction bases left unmatched: 6. The CDR3 is made up of 18 amino acids.

The CDR3 DNA reads as TGTGCCAGCAGCTTAGATGATGGGGAGACCCAGTACTTC. It encodes CASSLDDGETQYF. The V call is TRBV11-3, the J call TRBJ2-5; D is uncertain. CDR3 length equals 13 residues. Germline V gene data show CDR1 as SGHNT and CDR2 as YENEEA. Trimming removed 0 bases from V and 5 bases from J, with 7 bases in between.

The chain joins TRBV10-3 to TRBJ2-1; D gene ambiguous. In germline, CDR1 is ENHRY, CDR2 SYGVKD. The germline V and J ends were trimmed by 4 bases and 7 bases, with 20 bases remaining between them. The CDR3 sequence is 16 residues long. The CDR3 sequence: CAISVGQPNLGNEQFF. CDR3 DNA sequence: TGTGCCATCAGTGTTGGTCAGCCTAACTTGGGTAATGAGCAGTTCTTC.

This chain uses TRBV28 with TRBJ1-6; D is unresolved. V was clipped by 8 bases and J by 6 bases, with 17 bases between them. CDR3 length: 15 amino acids. Germline loops: CDR1 MDHEN, CDR2 SYDVKM. CDR3 nucleotide sequence: TGTGCCAGCGGCCTCCGTGGGTGGGTTAATTCACCCCTCCACTTT. This sequence encodes CASGLRGWVNSPLHF. Drawing the rest from reference TRBV28 and TRBJ1-6, the complete variable domain is DVKVTQSSRYLVKRTGEKVFLECVQDMDHENMFWYRQDPGLGLRLIYFSYDVKMKEKGDIPEGYSVSREKKERFSLILESASTNQTSMYLCASGLRGWVNSPLHFGNGTRLTVT.

This chain links TRBV29-1 with TRBJ2-3; D gene uncertain. The ends were cut back, 1 base at V and 1 base at J, with 3 bases in the middle. Germline values: CDR1 SQVTM, CDR2 ANQGSEA. The CDR3 has 12 amino acids. The CDR3 reads CSVEAGTDTQYF. In DNA, the CDR3 is TGCAGCGTTGAAGCCGGCACAGATACGCAGTATTTT.

The CDR3 reads CASSQGRGITYNEQFF. The CDR3, as DNA: TGCGCCAGCAGCCAAGGGCGGGGGATTACCTACAATGAGCAGTTCTTC. The chain uses TRBV4-3 and TRBJ2-1; 7 bases are a match to TRBD2. Germline values: CDR1 LGHNA, CDR2 YSLEER. The CDR3 extends over 16 amino acids. Unmatched junction bases numbered 5, after V lost 1 base and J lost 2 bases.

The J gene is TRBJ2-2, the V gene TRBV9; the D gene could be TRBD1 or TRBD2 (6 bases each). Germline loops: CDR1 SGDLS, CDR2 YYNGEE. V gave up 0 bases and J gave up 4 bases, with 13 bases separating them. The CDR3 sequence is 16 residues long. The chain's CDR3 is CASSVEGGAATGELFF. The DNA for the CDR3 is TGTGCCAGCAGCGTAGAGGGGGGCGCCGCCACCGGGGAGCTGTTTTTT.

The V call is TRBV19, the J call TRBJ1-1; tentative D call: TRBD1 (6 bases). CDR3 length equals 11 residues. Germline V CDR1 and CDR2: LNHDA, SQIVND (reference sequence). V lost 10 bases, J lost 4 bases, and 10 bases lay in between. The CDR3 DNA reads as TGTGCCACCGTAGGGGGCACTGAAGCTTTCTTT. Its protein product is CATVGGTEAFF.

The V gene is TRBV7-9, the J gene TRBJ2-1; D may be TRBD2 (5 bases). V was cut by 4 bases and J by 6 bases, with 22 bases left in between. The CDR3 is made up of 17 amino acids. The germline gives CDR1 SEHNR, CDR2 FQNEAQ (reference sequence). CDR3 in amino acids: CASSSTLGFLGSNEQFF. As DNA, the CDR3 is TGTGCCAGCAGCTCGACGCTCGGGTTTCTGGGGAGCAATGAGCAGTTCTTC.

This chain uses TRBV25-1 with TRBJ2-2; unclear D gene. The CDR3 runs to 15 residues. Germline CDR1 reads MGHDK; CDR2 reads SYGVNS. V was cut by 8 bases and J by 2 bases, with 15 bases left in between. CDR3: CASRGQPYNTGELFF. The CDR3 region has the DNA TGTGCCAGCCGCGGCCAGCCCTATAACACCGGGGAGCTGTTTTTT.

This clone was recorded a few times. V and J are TRBV27 and TRBJ1-2; possible D gene TRBD1, 6 bases. Trimming removed 0 bases from V and 8 bases from J, with 16 bases in between. Germline assignment: CDR1 MNHEY and CDR2 SMNVEV (reference sequence). This CDR3 has 15 amino acids. CDR3 in amino acids: CASSLSGLTGGGYTF. The CDR3 DNA follows: TGTGCCAGCAGTTTATCAGGGTTGACAGGAGGCGGCTACACCTTC.

The chain joins TRBV6-5 to TRBJ2-7; D may be TRBD1 (5 bases). CDR3 length: 13 amino acids. The V end lost 7 bases, the J end lost 1 base, and 11 bases lay between the germline ends. Looked up from germline, CDR1 is MNHEY and CDR2 is SVGAGI. The CDR3 loop is CASTAAGSYEQYF. The CDR3 nucleotides are TGTGCCAGCACCGCGGCAGGGTCCTACGAGCAGTACTTC.

This sequence joins TRBV4-2 and TRBJ2-5; D remains unclear. The V gene lost 1 base and the J gene lost 5 bases, with 8 bases spanning the gap. The germline gives CDR1 LGHNA, CDR2 YNFKEQ. The CDR3 extends over 13 amino acids. The CDR3 region is CASSQVEWETQYF. CDR3 in DNA: TGTGCCAGCAGCCAAGTAGAGTGGGAGACCCAGTACTTC.